This is a list of T cell receptor beta chains from one sample in a study of T-cell memory formation after mild COVID-19. TCRdb ran MiXCR on the 5' RACE reads and lists one entry per CDR3 protein. Here the sample spans hundreds of thousands of distinct CDR3 sequences, roughly a fifth being singletons. The sample taken for sequencing was PBMCs or a T cell subset sorted from them (not recorded which). These receptors originate from an adult woman who had mild COVID-19 (a few samples of this study predate the infection). Cell type and time point are not known. CDR3s include the opening cysteine and the closing phenylalanine or tryptophan. A D gene is named only where the DNA matches it firmly. Clone size appears in some rows only: once, few, many, or a class for an expanded clone.

J,D,size,V,CDR3,DNA
TRBJ2-5,NA,NA,TRBV9,CASSVGAKGLETQYF,TGTGCCAGCAGCGTAGGGGCGAAGGGTTTGGAGACCCAGTACTTC
TRBJ2-3,NA,many,TRBV7-3,CASSIQGRTDTDTQYF,TGTGCCAGCAGCATTCAGGGACGGACAGACACAGATACGCAGTATTTT
TRBJ2-1,TRBD1,few,TRBV4-3,CASSQYYRDRWGNEQFF,TGCGCCAGCAGCCAATACTACCGGGACAGGTGGGGCAATGAGCAGTTCTTC
TRBJ1-2,NA,few,TRBV7-9,CASSLEGRTGGYTF,TGTGCCAGCAGCTTAGAAGGCAGGACGGGAGGCTACACCTTC
TRBJ1-2,TRBD1,few,TRBV20-1,CSAARRGLGGGYTF,TGCAGTGCGGCCCGCAGGGGGCTTGGGGGTGGCTACACCTTC
TRBJ1-4,NA,few,TRBV5-1,CASSLSTLGEKLFF,TGCGCCAGCAGTTTAAGTACGCTCGGTGAAAAACTGTTTTTT
TRBJ2-3,NA,many,TRBV7-9,CASSPGFLHDGTDTQYF,TGTGCCAGCAGCCCCGGTTTTCTACACGATGGCACAGATACGCAGTATTTT
TRBJ1-6,NA,NA,TRBV3-1,CASSHRGLFSPLHF,TGTGCCAGCAGCCATCGGGGTCTGTTTTCACCCCTCCACTTT
TRBJ2-1,TRBD2,NA,TRBV20-1,CSARLAGGQVEQFF,TGCAGTGCTAGACTAGCGGGGGGGCAGGTTGAGCAGTTCTTC
TRBJ2-7,NA,NA,TRBV10-3,CAISVGPRSSYEQYF,TGTGCCATCAGTGTGGGGCCACGCAGCTCCTACGAGCAGTACTTC
TRBJ2-1,TRBD2,few,TRBV24-1,CATDPGGRSNEQFF,TGTGCCACCGACCCGGGGGGGCGAAGCAATGAGCAGTTCTTC
TRBJ2-7,NA,NA,TRBV4-1,CASSQVGKLYEQYF,TGCGCCAGCAGCCAAGTAGGGAAACTCTACGAGCAGTACTTC
TRBJ2-1,TRBD2,NA,TRBV5-1,CASSPPTSAGLNEQFF,TGCGCCAGCAGCCCTCCAACTAGCGCGGGTCTCAATGAGCAGTTCTTC
TRBJ2-6,TRBD2,few,TRBV7-8,CASIRRLAGGGPGANVLTF,TGTGCCAGCATCAGAAGGCTAGCGGGGGGTGGCCCTGGGGCCAACGTCCTGACTTTC